This section outlines one T cell receptor beta chain sequence together with its context. Its antigen is still unknown. Through 5' RACE with UMI labels, the TRB cDNA libraries were prepared. TCRdb re-called the 5' RACE reads and catalogs CDR3 proteins one per entry, DNA excluded. The sample table sets out about 130,000 distinct CDR3 sequences. The data were obtained in a study of CXCR3-negative and CXCR3-positive naive CD8 T cells. Study-wide results and caveats: CXCR3 expression partially decreased after cryopreservation; most assays used fresh PBMCs. Naive CXCR3-positive and CXCR3-negative cells shared similar TRBV-TRBJ usage, unlike memory cells.

CDR3 size: 15 residues. Looked up from germline, CDR1 is MNHNY and CDR2 is SVGAGI (reference sequence). Naive CD8+ T cells showed a CD45RO-CCR7+CD27+CD95- phenotype. The gene calls are TRBV6-6 and TRBJ1-1; TCRdb calls TRBD1, which cannot be checked without DNA. This sequence originates from a human donor in good health. Some clones in this sample may be carry-over from other donors' samples. The material sequenced was naive CXCR3- CD8+ T cells from blood. Indicated subset: CD45RO-CCR7+CD27+CD95- naive CD8+ T cells lacking CXCR3 (TNR3-). CDR3 amino acids: CASSYGQGAATEAFF.